Listed below are T cell receptor beta chains from one sample, sequenced in a study of blood T cell repertoires in COVID-19. The data were produced by immunoSEQ multiplex PCR, yet TCRdb's version contains in-frame clones alone and is incomplete. The profile shows roughly 74,000 clones, nearly 90% of them singletons. The sample comprised peripheral blood. These receptors all stem from a man in his sixties or seventies with active or convalescent COVID-19. The CDR3 runs from the conserved cysteine through the conserved F or W. D genes are given only for firm matches. Not every row has a clone size; where given, it reads once, few, many or a size class.

size | D | J | V | DNA | CDR3
- | TRBD2 | TRBJ2-7 | TRBV5-4 | TGTGCCAGCAGCTTGGGAGGGCTAGCGGGGGGGAGCGCCTACGAGCAGTACTTC | CASSLGGLAGGSAYEQYF
- | TRBD2 | TRBJ2-7 | TRBV5-1 | TGCGCCAGCAGCTTTACAAGGACTAGCGCCAAGCGCGAGCAGTACTTC | CASSFTRTSAKREQYF
- | - | TRBJ1-6 | TRBV6-4 | TGTGCCAGCAGTGACGGAGGTTACAGTCAAAGAAGCGCACCCCTCCACTTT | CASSDGGYSQRSAPLHF
- | TRBD1 | TRBJ2-5 | TRBV30 | TGTGCCTGGAGGGTCAGGGGGACCGGAGAGACCCAGTACTTC | CAWRVRGTGETQYF
- | - | TRBJ2-3 | TRBV12-3/TRBV12-4 | TGTGCCAGCAGCCTCACAGATACGCAGTATTTT | CASSLTDTQYF
- | TRBD2 | TRBJ2-1 | TRBV5-4 | TGTGCCAGCAGCTTGGGGGGACTAGCGGGAGGGAGAGGGGAGCAGTTCTTC | CASSLGGLAGGRGEQFF
- | TRBD1 | TRBJ2-7 | TRBV4-1 | TGCGCCAGCAGCCGCGGACAGGGCAGCTCCTACGAGCAGTACTTC | CASSRGQGSSYEQYF
- | - | TRBJ1-2 | TRBV29-1 | TGCAGCGCCGTCACAGGATATAACTATGGCTACACCTTC | CSAVTGYNYGYTF
- | - | TRBJ1-3 | TRBV25-1 | TGTGCCAGCAGTGAATATAAGGGGGAAGGGAACACCATATATTTT | CASSEYKGEGNTIYF
- | - | TRBJ1-1 | TRBV6-5 | TGTGCCAGCGGGGCTGAATTTTTCACTGAAGCTTTCTTT | CASGAEFFTEAFF
- | - | TRBJ1-1 | TRBV29-1 | TGCAGCGTTGAAGTATCCGGGGTGAACACTGAAGCTTTCTTT | CSVEVSGVNTEAFF
- | - | TRBJ2-2 | TRBV7-7 | TGTGCCACTAACCGTTGGAACACCGGGGAGCTGTTTTTT | CATNRWNTGELFF
- | - | TRBJ2-2 | TRBV28 | TGTGCCAGCACCCTCGCAGGGGCGAGCACCGGGGAGCTGTTTTTT | CASTLAGASTGELFF
- | - | TRBJ1-5 | TRBV19 | TGTGCCAGTAGTATCCTACAGACGGATCAGCCCCAGCATTTT | CASSILQTDQPQHF
- | - | TRBJ2-2 | TRBV2 | TGTGCCAGCAGGTCACTCACAGTAGACACGAACACCGGGGAGCTGTTTTTT | CASRSLTVDTNTGELFF
- | - | TRBJ1-5 | TRBV6-5 | TGTGCCAGCAGTTACGTCGTCAGTTTTAGCAATCAGCCCCAGCATTTT | CASSYVVSFSNQPQHF
- | - | TRBJ2-4 | TRBV4-1 | TGCGCCAGCAGCCAAGTTCCGGGAGTCGGAAACATTCAGTACTTC | CASSQVPGVGNIQYF
- | - | TRBJ2-7 | TRBV3-1/TRBV3-2 | TGTGCCAGCAGCCAAGATAACCCCCTTGGAGCCTACGAGCAGTACTTC | CASSQDNPLGAYEQYF
- | TRBD1 | TRBJ1-2 | TRBV27 | TGTGCCAGCAGTCCCCTCGACAGGGTACCCTCCTATGGCTACACCTTC | CASSPLDRVPSYGYTF
- | TRBD2 | TRBJ2-7 | TRBV6-2/TRBV6-3 | TGTGCCAGCAGTTACGCAAGAACCGGGAGCGGGGCCTACGAGCAGTACTTC | CASSYARTGSGAYEQYF
- | - | TRBJ2-3 | TRBV9 | TGTGCCAGCAGCTCGTCCGCCGCAGGAGATACGCAGTATTTT | CASSSSAAGDTQYF
- | - | TRBJ2-5 | TRBV2 | TGTGCCAGCAGAGAGACTAGTTTAGAGACCCAGTACTTC | CASRETSLETQYF
- | - | TRBJ1-3 | TRBV7-2 | TGTGCCAGCAGCCAAGGAGGTGTGCCCGCTGGAAACACCATATATTTT | CASSQGGVPAGNTIYF
- | - | TRBJ2-5 | TRBV19 | TGTGCCAGTAGTACGGCAAGTCGAACGGGGGAGACCCAGTACTTC | CASSTASRTGETQYF
- | - | TRBJ2-1 | TRBV6-5 | TGTGCCAGCAAAACGGGGTTTGAGCAGTTCTTC | CASKTGFEQFF
- | TRBD2 | TRBJ2-3 | TRBV7-9 | TGTGCCAGCAGCTTAGCAACTAGCGGGAGAGGGGCAGATACGCAGTATTTT | CASSLATSGRGADTQYF
once | - | TRBJ2-3 | TRBV11-2 | TGTGCCAGCAGCTTAATCCCGGGGACAGATACGCAGTATTTT | CASSLIPGTDTQYF
- | - | TRBJ1-5 | TRBV5-1 | TGCGCCAGCAGCCTACAGGGATTCCCACAGCCCCAGCATTTT | CASSLQGFPQPQHF
- | - | TRBJ1-1 | TRBV6-5 | TGTGCCAGCAGTTATCGACAGGCCGCTGAAGCTTTCTTT | CASSYRQAAEAFF
few | - | TRBJ2-7 | TRBV13 | TGTGCCAGCTCACTTACCATCCTACGCCACGAGCAGTACTTC | CASSLTILRHEQYF
once | TRBD1 | TRBJ1-1 | TRBV5-1 | TGCGCCAGCAGCTCCGTAGGTACAGGGGGCACTGAAGCTTTCTTT | CASSSVGTGGTEAFF
- | - | TRBJ1-2 | TRBV4-1 | TGCGCCAGCAGCCAAGAGGGCGCGGGCAGGAACTATGGCTACACCTTC | CASSQEGAGRNYGYTF
- | TRBD2 | TRBJ2-5 | TRBV11-2 | TGTGCCAGCAGCTTCCCTTTTAGAGGGAGGGCGACCCAGTACTTC | CASSFPFRGRATQYF
- | - | TRBJ1-6 | TRBV7-9 | TGTGCCAGCAGCTTAGACGTGGGGCTCAATTCACCCCTCCACTTT | CASSLDVGLNSPLHF
- | TRBD2 | TRBJ2-5 | TRBV5-1 | TGCGCCAGCAGCTCCTCGACTAGCGGGGCAGAGACCCAGTACTTC | CASSSSTSGAETQYF